This entry lists 7 T cell receptor beta chains sequenced from one sample in a study of cytomegalovirus exposure and HLA in healthy donors. The PCR used 60 Vbeta and 13 Jbeta primers. Here immunoSEQ multiplex PCR was the method, and the copy in TCRdb shows in-frame clones only, minus some. Of over 150,000 clones listed, 84% are singletons. The source material was PBMCs. The receptors were gathered from a man aged 18-30 years in good health and CMV-seronegative.

This clone was seen only once. CDR3 sequence: CASSQDRGQYWSGYTF. The CDR3 DNA is TGTGCCAGCAGCCAAGATCGTGGACAATATTGGTCTGGCTACACCTTC. This chain joins TRBV4-2 and TRBJ1-2, with D maybe TRBD1 (5 bases). Trimming took off 0 bases at V and 7 bases at J, with 18 bases between the two ends. Per germline, CDR1 LGHNA and CDR2 YNFKEQ. The CDR3 consists of 16 residues.

This clone was counted once. The V and J genes are TRBV7-2 and TRBJ2-4, with 10 bases matching TRBD2. Germline lookup yields CDR1 SGHTA and CDR2 FQGNSA. V shed 5 bases, J shed 0 bases, and the junction held 10 bases outside the gene matches. This CDR3 spans 18 amino acids. CDR3 in DNA: TGTGCCAGCAGCCAGCTAGCGGGAGCGCCAATAGCCAAAAACATTCAGTACTTC. It yields the protein CASSQLAGAPIAKNIQYF.

Turning to this clone: Other DNA variants within this sample encode the same CDR3. Here the CDR3 reads CASSYSNTGSYEQYF. The CDR3 DNA reads TGTGCCAGCAGTTACTCGAATACAGGCTCCTACGAGCAGTACTTC. This chain joins TRBV6-5 and TRBJ2-7, with D tentatively TRBD1 (5 bases). Germline lookup yields CDR1 MNHEY and CDR2 SVGAGI. V lost 0 bases and J lost 0, with 9 bases in between. This CDR3 contains 15 residues.

Of note for this clone: A clone one base away is much larger, so this may be a read error. Other DNA sequences in the sample encode the same CDR3. J is TRBJ2-7 and V is TRBV5-5; D gene uncertain. The CDR3 covers 13 residues. Germline CDR1 is SGHKS and CDR2 is YYEKEE (reference sequence). Trimming stripped 0 bases from V and 2 bases from J, with 6 bases between. The CDR3 reads CASSLGRTYEQYF. The CDR3 DNA is TGTGCCAGCAGCTTGGGCAGAACCTACGAGCAGTACTTC.

This clone was detected only a few times. The CDR3 sequence: CASSGRGGANGELFF. CDR3 sequence (DNA): TGTGCCAGCTCGGGCCGCGGGGGGGCTAACGGGGAGCTGTTTTTT. This rearrangement joins TRBV5-4 to TRBJ2-2; TRBD2 aligns across 9 bases. V dropped 7 bases and J dropped 7; count of bases not matched to a gene: 11. CDR3 length: 15 amino acids. Germline CDR1 SGHNT, CDR2 YYREEE (reference sequence). Supplemented by reference TRBV5-4 and TRBJ2-2, the full variable domain reads ETGVTQSPTHLIKTRGQQVTLRCSSQSGHNTVSWYQQALGQGPQFIFQYYREEENGRGNFPPRFSGLQFPNYSSELNVNALELDDSALYLCASSGRGGANGELFFGEGSRLTVL.

The gene calls are TRBV9 and TRBJ2-1; a weak D match, TRBD2 (5 bases). Germline loops: CDR1 SGDLS, CDR2 YYNGEE. Between the trimmed V and J ends, which lost 5 bases and 6 bases, there was a span of 9 bases. The CDR3 is 12 residues long. CDR3 region: CASSRESNEQFF. CDR3 in DNA: TGTGCCAGCAGTCGGGAAAGCAATGAGCAGTTCTTC.

This rearrangement joins TRBV5-5 to TRBJ2-6; a weak D match, TRBD2 (5 bases). Trimming took 4 bases from V and 0 from J, leaving 8 bases between them. Germline-derived CDR1 and CDR2 are SGHKS and YYEKEE (reference sequence). CDR3 length equals 15 residues. The chain's CDR3 is CASSRGDSGANVLTF. The CDR3 region has the DNA TGTGCCAGCAGCCGGGGAGACTCTGGGGCCAACGTCCTGACTTTC.